What follows are 28 T cell receptor beta chains derived from one specimen sequenced in a study of regulatory and conventional T cells in RAG deficiency. Blood CD4+ CD25-low CD127-high conventional T cells supplied the genomic DNA template. Assay: immunoSEQ multiplex PCR; the TCRdb copy retains only in-frame clones and omits some. The sample carries 30,000 to 40,000 clones, 76% recorded once. These data also formed part of another study, on regulatory T cells. That publication notes: The PCR used 52 TRBV and 13 TRBJ primers.

The material sequenced was CD4+ effector T cells sorted from blood. The receptors come from a human donor in good health.

V and J are TRBV5-6 and TRBJ1-1; TRBD1 might be the D (5 bases). The CDR3 contains 15 residues. Germline CDR1 reads SGHDT; CDR2 reads YYEEEE. Trimming took 1 base from V and 4 from J, leaving 14 bases between them. CDR3 DNA sequence: TGTGCCAGCAGCTTGAGGGTCGGTCAGGGCACTGAAGCTTTCTTT. It yields the protein CASSLRVGQGTEAFF.

The V gene is TRBV6-6, the J gene TRBJ1-1; 8 bases agree with TRBD1. There are 15 residues in the CDR3. V lost 8 bases and J lost 0; bases outside the gene matches: 8. The germline CDR1 and CDR2 sequences are MNHNY and SVGAGI (reference sequence). DNA for the CDR3: TGTGCCAGCCGACGCCGACAGGGGATGAACACTGAAGCTTTCTTT. Encoded protein: CASRRRQGMNTEAFF.

A note on this clone: A junction end diverges from the germline sequence, so it may reflect a read error. The V gene is TRBV6-6, the J gene TRBJ2-7; 8 bases match TRBD1. This CDR3 is 12 amino acids long. Germline V lookup: CDR1 MNHNY, CDR2 SVGAGI (reference sequence). The CDR3 loop is CASSYPTGETTF. The CDR3 coding sequence is TGTGCCAGCAGTTACCCGACAGGGGAAACGACATTC.

The chain recombines TRBV7-9 with TRBJ1-2; 7 bases align to TRBD1. Germline V gene lookup returns CDR1 SEHNR and CDR2 FQNEAQ (reference sequence). V was clipped by 5 bases and J by 3 bases; unmatched bases: 6. The CDR3 totals 14 residues. CDR3: CASSHRGADYGYTF. The CDR3 region has the DNA TGTGCCAGCAGCCACAGGGGCGCGGACTATGGCTACACCTTC.

As to this clone: In the same sample, other DNA sequences code for this CDR3. The chain is built from TRBV9 and TRBJ1-2; 8 bases align to TRBD1. The V gene's germline CDR1 is SGDLS and CDR2 YYNGEE. The ends lost 3 bases at V and 3 bases at J; junction bases unmatched: 4. This CDR3 comprises 14 residues. CDR3 coding DNA: TGTGCCAGCAGCGCCGGACAGGGAGACTATGGCTACACCTTC. It yields the protein CASSAGQGDYGYTF.

The rearrangement joins TRBV5-5 to TRBJ1-2; D ambiguous. The CDR3 loop spans 15 amino acids. CDR1 is SGHKS and CDR2 is YYEKEE in the germline V gene (reference sequence). Trimming removed 0 bases at V and 4 bases at J, with 13 bases between. CDR3 loop: CASSLDGNGGYGYTF. CDR3 nucleotide sequence: TGTGCCAGCAGCTTGGACGGGAACGGCGGCTATGGCTACACCTTC.

V usage is TRBV5-1 and J usage is TRBJ2-7; TRBD1 matches at 10 bases. Germline V gene data show CDR1 as SGHRS and CDR2 as YFSETQ. There are 15 residues in the CDR3. V lost 3 bases and J lost 3; bases outside the gene matches: 6. The CDR3 DNA reads as TGCGCCAGCAGCTCCGGGACAGGGGCCAACTACGAGCAGTACTTC. Residues: CASSSGTGANYEQYF.

This rearrangement joins TRBV5-1 to TRBJ2-7; TRBD1 is a possible D gene (5 bases). V was trimmed by 4 bases and J by 3 bases, leaving 11 bases between them. The CDR3 loop spans 13 amino acids. The germline gives CDR1 SGHRS, CDR2 YFSETQ. The CDR3 DNA sequence: TGCGCCAGCAGCCCGGACACCGTCTACGAGCAGTACTTC. This sequence encodes CASSPDTVYEQYF. The whole variable domain, remainder taken from reference TRBV5-1 and TRBJ2-7, is KAGVTQTPRYLIKTRGQQVTLSCSPISGHRSVSWYQQTPGQGLQFLFEYFSETQRNKGNFPGRFSGRQFSNSRSEMNVSTLELGDSALYLCASSPDTVYEQYFGPGTRLTVT.

This clone has only a few counts. This sequence joins TRBV6-1 and TRBJ1-6; 8 nucleotides align to TRBD1. The V gene end was trimmed by 5 bases and the J gene end by 8 bases; junction bases not matched to a gene: 5. There are 14 residues in the CDR3. CDR1 is MNHNS and CDR2 is SASEGT in the germline V gene. As DNA, the CDR3 is TGTGCCAGCAGTCCAGGGGGCACGTATTCACCCCTCCACTTT. It encodes CASSPGGTYSPLHF.

In this sample, this clone turned up a few times. The rearrangement uses TRBV9 and TRBJ1-2; D is ambiguous. From germline, CDR1 is SGDLS and CDR2 YYNGEE. This CDR3 has 11 amino acids. The germline V and J ends were trimmed by 3 bases and 8 bases, with 8 bases remaining between them. The CDR3 region has the DNA TGTGCCAGCAGCGACCCGCTGGGCTACACCTTC. It codes for CASSDPLGYTF.

The chain combines TRBV2 with TRBJ2-3; TRBD2 matches at 14 bases. The CDR3 length is 17 residues. From germline, CDR1 is SNHLY and CDR2 FYNNEI. V lost 6 bases, J lost 5 bases, and 10 bases stayed unmatched. For the CDR3, the DNA is TGTGCCAGCAGCGAGCCTCGACTAGCGGGGGGGAGAGATACGCAGTATTTT. Translating gives CASSEPRLAGGRDTQYF.

The V call is TRBV5-1, the J call TRBJ1-1; 10 bases agree with TRBD1. This CDR3 is built from 15 residues. J gave up 3 bases and V 4 bases, and 6 bases lay outside the gene matches. In germline, CDR1 is SGHRS, CDR2 YFSETQ. The CDR3, as DNA: TGCGCCAGCAGCCCCGGGACAGGGGAAGACACTGAAGCTTTCTTT. The encoded protein is CASSPGTGEDTEAFF.

This chain links TRBV18 with TRBJ1-2; D may be TRBD1 (5 bases). The CDR3 runs to 16 residues. The V end was cut by 0 bases, the J end by 6 bases, with 17 bases between. Germline V CDR1 and CDR2: KGHSH, LQKENI. CDR3 in DNA: TGTGCCAGCTCACCACCCGGAGCTCTCAAGGGGAATGGCTACACCTTC. Translation: CASSPPGALKGNGYTF.

The V call is TRBV4-2, the J call TRBJ2-3, with 8 bases that match TRBD2. J was trimmed by 1 base and V by 2 bases; bases with no gene match: 5. CDR1 is LGHNA and CDR2 is YNFKEQ in the germline V gene. This CDR3 comprises 16 residues. The chain's CDR3 is CASSQMGAGGTDTQYF. In DNA, the CDR3 is TGTGCCAGCAGCCAAATGGGAGCGGGGGGCACAGATACGCAGTATTTT.

The rearrangement uses TRBV10-3 and TRBJ2-3; TRBD1 aligns across 7 bases. Germline V lookup: CDR1 ENHRY, CDR2 SYGVKD. V lost 10 bases, J lost 0 bases, and 4 bases stayed unmatched. CDR3 length equals 13 residues. CDR3: CASGQVSTDTQYF. CDR3 DNA sequence: TGTGCCAGCGGACAGGTTAGCACAGATACGCAGTATTTT.

This clone was recorded a few times. Here the CDR3 DNA reads TGTGCCAGCAGCTTGGTTGGGACATCTGGCTACACCTTC. Its translation is CASSLVGTSGYTF. V is TRBV5-6 and J is TRBJ1-2; tentative D call: TRBD1 (6 bases). The CDR3 is made up of 13 amino acids. Germline values: CDR1 SGHDT, CDR2 YYEEEE. V was trimmed by 0 bases and J by 7 bases, leaving 10 bases between them. Variable domain in full (rest from reference TRBV5-6 and TRBJ1-2): DAGVTQSPTHLIKTRGQQVTLRCSPKSGHDTVSWYQQALGQGPQFIFQYYEEEERQRGNFPDRFSGHQFPNYSSELNVNALLLGDSALYLCASSLVGTSGYTFGSGTRLTVV.

This CDR3 is CASSRQAPGETQYF. Here the CDR3 DNA reads TGTGCCAGCAGTCGACAGGCGCCTGGCGAGACCCAGTACTTC. The V call is TRBV2, the J call TRBJ2-5, with D possibly matching TRBD1 (6 bases). This CDR3 contains 14 residues. The germline V gene encodes CDR1 SNHLY and CDR2 FYNNEI. V was cut by 5 bases and J by 5 bases, with 15 bases left in between. The whole variable domain, remainder taken from reference TRBV2 and TRBJ2-5, is EPEVTQTPSHQVTQMGQEVILRCVPISNHLYFYWYRQILGQKVEFLVSFYNNEISEKSEIFDDQFSVERPDGSNFTLKIRSTKLEDSAMYFCASSRQAPGETQYFGPGTRLLVL.

This clone has only a few counts. The chain recombines TRBV12-5 with TRBJ1-3, with 7 bases aligning to TRBD1. There are 15 residues in the CDR3. The V gene end was trimmed by 6 bases and the J gene end by 6 bases; junction bases not matched to a gene: 11. From germline, CDR1 is LGHNT and CDR2 FRNRAP. CDR3 sequence: CASGLAGGGENTIYF. In DNA form, the CDR3 reads TGTGCTAGTGGGCTGGCAGGGGGAGGTGAAAACACCATATATTTT.

V gene TRBV6-1 combines with J gene TRBJ2-7; D is unclear. V gave up 4 bases and J gave up 12 bases, with 16 bases separating them. The CDR3 spans 12 residues. From germline, CDR1 is MNHNS and CDR2 SASEGT. CDR3 amino acids: CASSGRVGDLYF. In nucleotides, the CDR3 is TGTGCCAGCAGTGGCCGGGTGGGTGATCTGTACTTC.

The chain has TRBV28 and TRBJ1-1, with TRBD1 identical over 8 bases. V lost 1 base and J lost 5; bases outside the gene matches: 15. Germline values: CDR1 MDHEN, CDR2 SYDVKM. This CDR3 has 18 residues. CDR3 residues: CASSLSWAGGGFRTEAFF. As DNA, the CDR3 is TGTGCCAGCAGTTTATCTTGGGCAGGGGGCGGATTTCGGACTGAAGCTTTCTTT.

CDR3 sequence reads: CASRASDGTGTDTQYF. The CDR3 DNA reads as TGTGCCAGCAGAGCTTCGGACGGAACTGGCACAGATACGCAGTATTTT. V is TRBV5-4 and J is TRBJ2-3; D uncertain. CDR1 and CDR2 from the germline V gene are SGHNT and YYREEE (reference sequence). V was trimmed by 5 bases and J by 1 base, leaving 17 bases between them. CDR3 length equals 16 residues.

The chain employs TRBV11-2 and TRBJ2-3; TRBD2 matches at 10 bases. Germline V gives CDR1 SGHAT, CDR2 FQNNGV. After removal of 5 bases from V and 2 bases from J, the junction contained 10 bases not matched to a gene. This CDR3 has 17 amino acids. CDR3 sequence: CASSVRTSGFLTDTQYF. Here the CDR3 DNA reads TGTGCCAGCAGCGTACGGACTAGCGGATTCCTCACAGATACGCAGTATTTT.

This rearrangement joins TRBV4-1 to TRBJ1-4; the match to TRBD1 covers 8 bases. The CDR3 is made up of 15 amino acids. Losses at the gene ends were 1 base for V and 7 bases for J; bases not matched to a gene: 5. Germline V gene sequence: CDR1 MGHRA, CDR2 YSYEKL. The CDR3 spells CASSQAGGAGEKLFF. In DNA, the CDR3 is TGCGCCAGCAGCCAAGCAGGGGGCGCTGGTGAAAAACTGTTTTTT.

The chain carries TRBV7-3 and TRBJ1-2; the match to TRBD1 covers 8 bases. The CDR3 length is 13 residues. With V trimmed by 5 bases and J by 8 bases, 7 bases remained unmatched. Germline assignment: CDR1 SGHTA and CDR2 FQGTGA. CDR3 amino acids: CASSDAGQEGYTF. In DNA, the CDR3 is TGTGCCAGCAGCGATGCGGGACAGGAGGGCTACACCTTC.

The chain has TRBV25-1 and TRBJ2-2; no clear D gene. V gave up 9 bases and J gave up 6 bases, with 14 bases separating them. Germline CDR1 and CDR2: MGHDK and SYGVNS. The CDR3 totals 13 residues. CDR3 amino acids: CASHIGGAGELFF. The CDR3 DNA is TGTGCCAGTCATATCGGTGGCGCCGGGGAGCTGTTTTTT.

The chain has TRBV30 and TRBJ2-3; a possible D gene is TRBD1 (6 bases). This CDR3 is built from 13 residues. Germline loops: CDR1 GTSNPN, CDR2 SVGIG (reference sequence). Trimming left V 5 bases short and J 2 bases short, with 11 bases between. The CDR3 spells CAWGRGHTDTQYF. In nucleotides, the CDR3 is TGTGCCTGGGGAAGGGGACACACAGATACGCAGTATTTT. The variable domain in full, with the rest retrieved from reference TRBV30 and TRBJ2-3, is SQTIHQWPATLVQPVGSPLSLECTVEGTSNPNLYWYRQAAGRGLQLLFYSVGIGQISSEVPQNLSASRPQDRQFILSSKKLLLSDSGFYLCAWGRGHTDTQYFGPGTRLTVL.

The CDR3 protein is CASLQPGGVNYGYTF. Here the CDR3 DNA reads TGTGCCAGCCTCCAACCGGGTGGCGTTAACTATGGCTACACCTTC. The J gene is TRBJ1-2, the V gene TRBV6-5, with D uncertain. Germline V gene data show CDR1 as MNHEY and CDR2 as SVGAGI. The V end was cut by 8 bases, the J end by 1 base, with 17 bases between. The CDR3 contains 15 residues.

The CDR3 loop is CASSYPGGEGRGGYTF. In nucleotides, the CDR3 is TGTGCCAGCAGTTACCCGGGCGGGGAGGGGCGCGGTGGCTACACCTTC. V usage is TRBV6-5 and J usage is TRBJ1-2; D is perhaps TRBD1 (5 bases). Germline V lookup: CDR1 MNHEY, CDR2 SVGAGI. The CDR3 spans 16 residues. V was pared by 2 bases and J by 7 bases, with 20 bases between.